Below, 26 T cell receptor beta chains from the same sample are listed, as sequenced in a study of molecular identifiers for immune sequencing clone quantification. Via MiXCR, TCRdb re-called the PCR reads, giving one row per CDR3 protein. The sample shows approximately 550,000 distinct CDR3 sequences, about a fifth of them seen only once. What was sequenced was naive CD8+ T cells from blood, with Jurkat cell RNA spiked in. Subset in this sample: FACS-sorted CD8+CD4-CCR7+CD45RA+ naive T cells. Receptors originate from a human donor in good health. Some libraries in this study had Jurkat cell RNA spiked in.

Points on this clonotype: A much more abundant neighbour one base away suggests this may be a read error. The chain recombines TRBV5-1 with TRBJ2-3; 8 positions agree with TRBD2. V dropped 7 bases and J dropped 5; count of bases not matched to a gene: 9. This CDR3 is 14 amino acids long. Germline V gives CDR1 SGHRS, CDR2 YFSETQ. The CDR3 coding sequence is TGCGCCAGCTCGGGGGGGAGCCTGGGAGATACGCAGTATTTT. Its translation: CASSGGSLGDTQYF.

The sample holds many counts of this clonotype. J is TRBJ2-5 and V is TRBV7-9; the match to TRBD2 covers 7 bases. This CDR3 is 14 amino acids long. Germline CDR1 and CDR2: SEHNR and FQNEAQ (reference sequence). V gave up 4 bases and J gave up 5 bases; unmatched junction bases: 7. The DNA of the CDR3 is TGTGCCAGCAGCTACAGCGGGATCGGGGAGACCCAGTACTTC. This codes for CASSYSGIGETQYF.

The rearrangement links TRBV7-9 to TRBJ1-4, with 10 bases matching TRBD1. Germline V gene data show CDR1 as SEHNR and CDR2 as FQNEAQ (reference sequence). V trimming: 5 bases; J trimming: 8 bases; junction bases outside the gene matches: 8. The CDR3 has 15 residues. The CDR3: CASSPPGQGREKLFF. The CDR3 region has the DNA TGTGCCAGCAGCCCCCCGGGACAGGGGCGGGAAAAACTGTTTTTT.

This clonotype was seen a handful of times. The V call is TRBV27, the J call TRBJ2-5, with 8 bases lining up with TRBD1. The CDR3 covers 16 residues. J lost 3 bases, V lost 5 bases, and 11 bases had no gene match. Germline V CDR1 and CDR2: MNHEY, SMNVEV (reference sequence). For the CDR3, the DNA is TGTGCCAGCAGTCCCCTACAGACAGGGGAAGAAGAGACCCAGTACTTC. Translating it yields CASSPLQTGEEETQYF.

V gene TRBV30 combines with J gene TRBJ2-7; 8 positions match TRBD1. V lost 2 bases and J lost 6; bases outside the gene matches: 9. Germline V gene sequence: CDR1 GTSNPN, CDR2 SVGIG (reference sequence). The CDR3 spans 14 residues. CDR3 DNA: TGTGCCTGGAGTACCGGGACAGGTGATGTCGAGCAGTACTTC. Protein product: CAWSTGTGDVEQYF.

This clonotype was counted between two and nine times. The chain is built from TRBV20-1 and TRBJ1-1, with a possible D match to TRBD1 (5 bases). With 4 bases removed from V and 3 bases from J, the gap between germline ends came to 12 bases. This CDR3 is built from 13 residues. Germline V CDR1 and CDR2: DFQATT, SNEGSKA (reference sequence). The CDR3 sequence is CSATAEGYTEAFF. The DNA of the CDR3 is TGCAGTGCTACGGCGGAGGGGTACACTGAAGCTTTCTTT.

This clonotype was counted only a few times. The chain employs TRBV5-8 and TRBJ2-1, with TRBD2 as a possible D gene (6 bases). The V end lost 4 bases, the J end lost 0 bases, and 17 bases lay between the germline ends. CDR1 and CDR2 (germline): SGHTS, YDEGEE. There are 17 residues in the CDR3. CDR3 sequence reads: CASSPVGLESSYNEQFF. Here the CDR3 DNA reads TGTGCCAGCAGCCCGGTGGGACTGGAGAGCTCCTACAATGAGCAGTTCTTC.

V is TRBV30 and J is TRBJ2-1, with a possible D match to TRBD2 (5 bases). CDR3 length equals 14 residues. Trimming pared 7 bases from V and 0 bases from J, leaving 13 bases between. CDR1 is GTSNPN, CDR2 SVGIG, per germline (reference sequence). This CDR3 is CASIPRGSYNEQFF. CDR3 nucleotides: TGTGCCTCGATCCCTCGGGGCTCCTACAATGAGCAGTTCTTC.

This clonotype appeared a few times. V usage is TRBV7-3 and J usage is TRBJ2-3, with D possibly matching TRBD2 (7 bases). The CDR3 is made up of 17 amino acids. V was cut by 1 base and J by 5 bases, with 19 bases left in between. Germline V CDR1 and CDR2: SGHTA, FQGTGA. DNA of the CDR3: TGTGCCAGCAGCTTAAAAGTCGGGGGGCGCGCGGGAGATACGCAGTATTTT. This sequence encodes CASSLKVGGRAGDTQYF.

The V call is TRBV4-1, the J call TRBJ1-1; D remains unclear. In germline, CDR1 is MGHRA, CDR2 YSYEKL. This CDR3 is 15 amino acids long. Trimming cost V 4 bases and J 6 bases, with 18 bases left between them. This chain's CDR3 is CASSLQEGISSEAFF. The DNA of the CDR3 is TGCGCCAGCAGCCTCCAGGAGGGCATATCCTCTGAAGCTTTCTTT.

This clonotype has a count of ten or more. The chain is built from TRBV6-1 and TRBJ2-7, with a possible D match to TRBD1 (6 bases). Germline CDR1 reads MNHNS; CDR2 reads SASEGT. Trimming cost V 2 bases and J 3 bases, with 11 bases left between them. The CDR3 has 14 amino acids. As DNA, the CDR3 is TGTGCCAGCAGTGAACCACAGGGCCACTACGAGCAGTACTTC. This translates into CASSEPQGHYEQYF.

V and J are TRBV6-1 and TRBJ2-1; D unclear. Germline V CDR1 and CDR2: MNHNS, SASEGT. This CDR3 contains 16 residues. Deletions cut 7 bases from V and 4 bases from J, with 20 bases between. CDR3 DNA sequence: TGTGCCAGCACAAAAGCCCACCACTCGGAATACAATGAGCAGTTCTTC. Its translation: CASTKAHHSEYNEQFF.

V and J are TRBV19 and TRBJ1-5; TRBD1 might be the D (6 bases). Deletions cut 6 bases from V and 4 bases from J, with 13 bases between. The CDR3 length is 14 residues. Per germline, CDR1 LNHDA and CDR2 SQIVND (reference sequence). The CDR3 loop is CASRVDRLNQPQHF. The CDR3 nucleotides read TGTGCCAGTAGAGTGGACAGATTAAATCAGCCCCAGCATTTT.

The gene calls are TRBV4-2 and TRBJ2-2; D uncertain. The CDR3 sequence is 13 residues long. The V end was cut by 0 bases, the J end by 6 bases, with 5 bases between. Per germline, CDR1 LGHNA and CDR2 YNFKEQ. CDR3 sequence (DNA): TGTGCCAGCAGCCAAGATTTTGCCGGGGAGCTGTTTTTT. Translation gives CASSQDFAGELFF.

This clonotype was recorded many times. The chain carries TRBV20-1 and TRBJ1-5; D is perhaps TRBD1 (6 bases). The CDR3 sequence is 15 residues long. Trimming removed 4 bases from V and 2 bases from J, with 15 bases in between. The germline CDR1 and CDR2 sequences are DFQATT and SNEGSKA (reference sequence). The CDR3 bases are TGCAGTGCTATCGAACAGGGTTGGGGCAATCAGCCCCAGCATTTT. Translating it yields CSAIEQGWGNQPQHF.

This clonotype was seen more than once but under ten times. The chain carries TRBV6-2 or TRBV6-3 and TRBJ2-5, with D possibly matching TRBD2 (5 bases). This CDR3 spans 14 amino acids. V lost 5 bases to trimming and J lost 5 bases, with 15 bases between them. Germline CDR1 reads MNHEY; CDR2 reads SVGEGT. The CDR3 loop is CASSATDFRETQYF. In DNA, the CDR3 is TGTGCCAGCAGTGCCACGGACTTTCGGGAGACCCAGTACTTC.

The V and J genes are TRBV6-2 or TRBV6-3 and TRBJ2-7; tentatively, D is TRBD2 (5 bases). The CDR3 contains 15 residues. Trimming cost V 2 bases and J 3 bases, with 14 bases left between them. In germline, CDR1 is MNHEY, CDR2 SVGEGT. The CDR3 sequence is CASSYTTGNRYEQYF. CDR3 coding DNA: TGTGCCAGCAGTTACACGACGGGAAACCGCTACGAGCAGTACTTC.

J is TRBJ1-5 and V is TRBV19; D remains ambiguous. V lost 7 bases and J lost 0, with 13 bases in between. The CDR3 has 15 residues. The germline gives CDR1 LNHDA, CDR2 SQIVND (reference sequence). CDR3 sequence: CASTGQMYSNQPQHF. The CDR3 region has the DNA TGTGCCAGTACCGGGCAGATGTATAGCAATCAGCCCCAGCATTTT.

The chain recombines TRBV6-2 or TRBV6-3 with TRBJ2-7; possibly TRBD2 for D (7 bases). Germline loops: CDR1 MNHEY, CDR2 SVGEGT. Trimming took 2 bases from V and 2 from J, leaving 16 bases between them. This CDR3 is built from 16 residues. CDR3 in DNA: TGTGCCAGCAGTTACCCCACAACAGGGAGGGCCTACGAGCAGTACTTC. It yields the protein CASSYPTTGRAYEQYF.

This sequence joins TRBV6-2 or TRBV6-3 and TRBJ2-7; D possibly uses TRBD1 or TRBD2 (5 bases each). The germline gives CDR1 MNHEY, CDR2 SVGEGT. The CDR3 has 15 amino acids. The germline V and J ends were trimmed by 7 bases and 6 bases, with 22 bases remaining between them. CDR3 DNA sequence: TGTGCCAGCAAAAACCCGTGGACGGGGCTGGGCGAGCAGTACTTC. Protein product: CASKNPWTGLGEQYF.

A word on this clonotype: The CDR3 ends on some other residue instead of the conserved phenylalanine or tryptophan, so this is likely a read error. The chain carries TRBV10-3 and TRBJ2-3; TRBD2 agrees at 9 bases. The germline V gene has CDR1 ENHRY and CDR2 SYGVKD. The V gene end was trimmed by 6 bases and the J gene end by 3 bases; junction bases not matched to a gene: 7. The CDR3 has 15 residues. Here the CDR3 reads CAISDLLAGTDTQYL. CDR3 sequence (DNA): TGTGCCATCAGCGACTTACTAGCGGGTACAGATACGCAGTATCTT.

This clonotype showed up just a few times. The junction shows a germline mismatch at one end, possibly a read error. This chain joins TRBV19 and TRBJ2-1, with D maybe TRBD2 (5 bases). CDR3 length: 15 residues. Germline V gives CDR1 LNHDA, CDR2 SQIVND (reference sequence). This CDR3 is CASSISGNGYTEQFF. CDR3 coding DNA: TGTGCCAGTAGTATATCGGGGAACGGGTACACTGAGCAGTTCTTC. Using reference TRBV19 and TRBJ2-1 for the parts outside the CDR3, the full variable domain is DGGITQSPKYLFRKEGQNVTLSCEQNLNHDAMYWYRQDPGQGLRLIYYSQIVNDFQKGDIAEGYSVSREKKESFPLTVTSAQKNPTAFYLCASSISGNGYTEQFFGPGTRLTVL.

This clonotype was counted a few times. The chain carries TRBV20-1 and TRBJ1-1; D uncertain. The CDR3 totals 13 residues. Trimming stripped 0 bases from V and 6 bases from J, with 11 bases between. The germline V gene encodes CDR1 DFQATT and CDR2 SNEGSKA (reference sequence). CDR3 sequence reads: CSARDPSVAEAFF. The CDR3 DNA reads as TGCAGTGCTAGAGACCCCTCGGTCGCTGAAGCTTTCTTT.

The chain has TRBV12-3 or TRBV12-4 and TRBJ2-1; D is ambiguous. V gave up 3 bases and J gave up 0 bases, with 12 bases separating them. The CDR3 contains 16 residues. The CDR3 here is CASSLSSRSSYNEQFF. The CDR3 DNA is TGTGCCAGCAGTTTGTCTTCACGAAGCTCCTACAATGAGCAGTTCTTC.

As to this clonotype: A much larger clone differs by one base, so this may be a read error. The chain carries TRBV29-1 and TRBJ2-1; D is uncertain. Looked up from germline, CDR1 is SQVTM and CDR2 is ANQGSEA. The CDR3 is 8 residues long. In DNA, the CDR3 is TGCTCCTACAATGGGCAGTTCTTC. Its translation is CSYNGQFF.

This clonotype has a handful of counts. CDR3 loop: CASIPPPTGMDEQYF. The CDR3 bases are TGTGCCAGCATCCCCCCCCCTACAGGGATGGACGAGCAGTACTTC. V usage is TRBV2 and J usage is TRBJ2-7; D possibly corresponds to TRBD1 (6 bases). Germline V gives CDR1 SNHLY, CDR2 FYNNEI. The CDR3 extends over 15 amino acids. Trimming shortened V by 7 bases and J by 5 bases, and 21 bases separated the two germline ends.